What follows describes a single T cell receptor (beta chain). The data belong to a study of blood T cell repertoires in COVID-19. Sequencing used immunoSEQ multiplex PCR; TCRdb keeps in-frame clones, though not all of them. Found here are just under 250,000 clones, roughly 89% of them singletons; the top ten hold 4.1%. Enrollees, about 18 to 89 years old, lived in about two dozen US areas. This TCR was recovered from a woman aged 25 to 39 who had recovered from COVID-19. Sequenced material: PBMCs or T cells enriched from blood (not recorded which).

In DNA form, the CDR3 reads TGTGCCAGCAGTCCAGGACTAGCGGGCGACAATGAGCAGTTCTTC. Its translation: CASSPGLAGDNEQFF. The chain joins TRBV27 to TRBJ2-1; TRBD2 matches at 11 bases. CDR3 size: 15 residues. Germline V gives CDR1 MNHEY, CDR2 SMNVEV (reference sequence). The J segment lost 5 bases and the V segment lost 5 bases, leaving 5 bases of the junction unmatched.